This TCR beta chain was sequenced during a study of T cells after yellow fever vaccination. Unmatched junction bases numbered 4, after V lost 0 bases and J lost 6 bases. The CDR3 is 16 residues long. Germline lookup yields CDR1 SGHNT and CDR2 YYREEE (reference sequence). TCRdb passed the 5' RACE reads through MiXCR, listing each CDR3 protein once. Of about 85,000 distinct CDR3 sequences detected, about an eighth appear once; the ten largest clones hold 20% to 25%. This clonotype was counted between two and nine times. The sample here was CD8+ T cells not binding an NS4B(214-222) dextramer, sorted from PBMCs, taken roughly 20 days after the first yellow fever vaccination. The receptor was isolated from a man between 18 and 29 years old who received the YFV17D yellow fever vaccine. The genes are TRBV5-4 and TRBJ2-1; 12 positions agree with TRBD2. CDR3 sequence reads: CASSLAPSGGANEQFF. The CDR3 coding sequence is TGTGCCAGCAGCTTGGCACCTAGCGGGGGGGCCAATGAGCAGTTCTTC. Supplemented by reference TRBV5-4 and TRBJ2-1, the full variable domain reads ETGVTQSPTHLIKTRGQQVTLRCSSQSGHNTVSWYQQALGQGPQFIFQYYREEENGRGNFPPRFSGLQFPNYSSELNVNALELDDSALYLCASSLAPSGGANEQFFGPGTRLTVL.